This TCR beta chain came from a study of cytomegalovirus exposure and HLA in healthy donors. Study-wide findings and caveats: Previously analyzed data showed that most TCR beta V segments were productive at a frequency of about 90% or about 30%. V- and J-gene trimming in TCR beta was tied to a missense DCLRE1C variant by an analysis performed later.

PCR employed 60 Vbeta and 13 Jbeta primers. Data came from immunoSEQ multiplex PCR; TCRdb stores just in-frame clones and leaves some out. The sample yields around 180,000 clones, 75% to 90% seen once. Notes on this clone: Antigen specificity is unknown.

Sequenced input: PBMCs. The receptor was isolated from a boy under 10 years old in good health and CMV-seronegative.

The chain's CDR3 is CASSLGLANSYEQYF. CDR3 bases: TGTGCCAGCAGCCTCGGTCTAGCGAACTCCTACGAGCAGTACTTC. V is TRBV6-1 and J is TRBJ2-7, with D perhaps matching TRBD2 (6 bases). The ends were cut back, 6 bases at V and 0 bases at J, with 15 bases in the middle. CDR1 and CDR2 (germline): MNHNS, SASEGT. The CDR3 extends over 15 amino acids.